The present entry profiles one T cell receptor beta chain with its context. This sample was included in a study of blood T cell repertoires in COVID-19. On the study more broadly: In each case, the material was cDNA or gDNA derived from T cells, B-cell-depleted T cells, or PBMCs.

Per germline, CDR1 SNHLY and CDR2 FYNNEI. The CDR3 length is 14 residues. V dropped 6 bases and J dropped 6 bases, with 15 bases sitting between them. TCRdb keeps only in-frame clones here, not all; method: immunoSEQ multiplex PCR. Here the sample spans under 250,000 clones, around nine tenths being singletons. The TCR sequence derives from a man aged 55 to 69 who had recovered from COVID-19. The specimen sequenced was peripheral blood. The chain recombines TRBV2 with TRBJ2-4; D may be TRBD2 (6 bases). In DNA form, the CDR3 reads TGTGCCAGCAGGTTCCGGGACTTGGTAAACATTCAGTACTTC. Amino acids: CASRFRDLVNIQYF.